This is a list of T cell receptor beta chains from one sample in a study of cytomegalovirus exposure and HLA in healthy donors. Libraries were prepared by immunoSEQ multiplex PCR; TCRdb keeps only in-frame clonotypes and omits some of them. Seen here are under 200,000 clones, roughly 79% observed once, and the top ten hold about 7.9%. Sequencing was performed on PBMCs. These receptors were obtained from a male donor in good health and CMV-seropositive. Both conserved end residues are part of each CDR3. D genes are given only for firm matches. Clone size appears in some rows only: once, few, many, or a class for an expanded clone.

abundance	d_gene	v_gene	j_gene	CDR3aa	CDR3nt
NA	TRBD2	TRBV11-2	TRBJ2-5	CASGSGGPSIGEQYF	TGTGCCAGCGGTAGCGGGGGACCATCAATAGGAGAGCAGTACTTC
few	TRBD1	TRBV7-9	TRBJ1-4	CASSLGTGREKLFF	TGTGCCAGCAGCTTAGGGACAGGGAGGGAAAAACTGTTTTTT
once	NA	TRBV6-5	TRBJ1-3	CASSPRGRSGNTIYF	TGTGCCAGCAGTCCCCGAGGCCGATCGGGAAACACCATATATTTT
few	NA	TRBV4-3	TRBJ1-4	CASSQEEARGEKLFF	TGCGCCAGCAGCCAAGAGGAGGCCAGGGGCGAAAAACTGTTTTTT
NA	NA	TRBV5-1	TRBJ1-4	CASSPARGGATNEKLFF	TGCGCCAGCAGCCCAGCGAGGGGAGGGGCGACTAATGAAAAACTGTTTTTT
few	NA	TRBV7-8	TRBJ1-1	CASSFQGNTEAFF	TGTGCCAGCAGCTTCCAGGGGAACACTGAAGCTTTCTTT
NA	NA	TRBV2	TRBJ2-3	CATPRLAVSTDTQYF	TGTGCCACCCCTCGGCTAGCAGTTAGCACAGATACGCAGTATTTT
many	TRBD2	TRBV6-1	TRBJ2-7	CASTDSGGFEEQYF	TGTGCCAGCACCGACTCCGGGGGGTTCGAGGAGCAGTACTTC
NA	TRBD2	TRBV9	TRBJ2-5	CASSVEASGGAGSKTQYF	TGTGCCAGCAGCGTAGAGGCTAGCGGGGGGGCCGGATCAAAGACCCAGTACTTC
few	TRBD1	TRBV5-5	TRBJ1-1	CASTKTPLRTGNTEAFF	TGTGCCAGCACCAAAACCCCCTTAAGGACAGGGAACACTGAAGCTTTCTTT
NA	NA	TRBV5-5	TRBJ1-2	CASSLSSGDYGYTF	TGTGCCAGCAGTTTGTCGTCAGGGGACTATGGCTACACCTTC
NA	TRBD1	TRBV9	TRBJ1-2	CASSVGGDRQYGYTF	TGTGCCAGCAGCGTAGGCGGGGACAGACAATATGGCTACACCTTC
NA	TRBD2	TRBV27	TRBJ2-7	CASSEAGTYEQYF	TGTGCCAGCTCTGAAGCGGGGACTTACGAGCAGTACTTC
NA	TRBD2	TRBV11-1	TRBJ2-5	CASSEGTRGPQETQYF	TGTGCCAGCAGCGAAGGGACTAGAGGGCCCCAAGAGACCCAGTACTTC
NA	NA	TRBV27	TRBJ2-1	CASMEASAYNEQFF	TGTGCCAGCATGGAGGCAAGTGCCTACAATGAGCAGTTCTTC
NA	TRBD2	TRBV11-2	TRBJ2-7	CASSYGLAGSYEQYF	TGTGCCAGCAGCTACGGACTAGCGGGTTCCTACGAGCAGTACTTC
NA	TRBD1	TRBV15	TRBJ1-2	CATSRGAGGDGYTF	TGTGCCACCAGCAGAGGGGCAGGGGGAGATGGCTACACCTTC
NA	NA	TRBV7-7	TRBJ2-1	CASSLARGSNEQFF	TGTGCTAGCAGCTTAGCGCGGGGAAGCAATGAGCAGTTCTTC
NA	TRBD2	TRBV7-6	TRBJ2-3	CASSLLAGTRSTDTQYF	TGTGCCAGCAGCTTATTAGCCGGGACTAGAAGCACAGATACGCAGTATTTT
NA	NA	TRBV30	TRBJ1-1	CAWSDDSRGTEAFF	TGTGCCTGGAGTGATGACAGTCGCGGCACTGAAGCTTTCTTT
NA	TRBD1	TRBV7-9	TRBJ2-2	CASSSGGQGGTGELFF	TGTGCCAGCAGCTCTGGGGGACAGGGGGGCACCGGGGAGCTGTTTTTT
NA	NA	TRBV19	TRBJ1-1	CASRSMNREGTEAFF	TGTGCCAGCCGAAGTATGAACAGGGAGGGGACTGAAGCTTTCTTT
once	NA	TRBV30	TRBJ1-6	CAWSGVGGGSPLHF	TGTGCCTGGAGTGGCGTCGGGGGGGGTTCACCCCTCCACTTT
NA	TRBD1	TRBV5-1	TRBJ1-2	CASSWGDREGGYTF	TGCGCCAGCAGCTGGGGGGACAGGGAAGGCGGCTACACCTTC
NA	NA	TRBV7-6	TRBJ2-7	CASSLGGRTEQYF	TGTGCCAGCAGCTTAGGGGGGAGGACCGAGCAGTACTTC
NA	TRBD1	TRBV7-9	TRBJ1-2	CASSLAWDRKNYGYTF	TGTGCCAGCAGCTTAGCCTGGGACAGGAAAAACTATGGCTACACCTTC
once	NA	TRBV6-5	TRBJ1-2	CASSTVEANYGYTF	TGTGCCAGCAGTACAGTGGAAGCTAACTATGGCTACACCTTC
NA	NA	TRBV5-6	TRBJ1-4	CASSLAVIGGGEKLFF	TGTGCCAGCAGCTTGGCCGTAATCGGGGGAGGAGAAAAACTGTTTTTT
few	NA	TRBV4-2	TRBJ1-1	CASSQDSREAFF	TGTGCCAGCAGCCAAGATTCCCGTGAAGCTTTCTTT